What follows are 18 T cell receptor beta chains derived from one specimen sequenced in a study of T cell responses to AZD1222 COVID-19 vaccine (dated by TCRdb to the early 2020s). To prepare the library, the immunoSEQ multiplex PCR assay was applied. Drawn from immuneACCESS, this table holds only the in-frame rearrangements with V and J called that TCRdb kept. Clones are partly lost; checked studies trace under half to an unresolved V gene and leave the rest unexplained. This sample lists 140,000 to 150,000 clones; about 94% were detected once. Of the sample, roughly 4% falls within the top ten clones. The time point label, as the study defines it: baseline before first vaccination. Sequences were derived from peripheral blood, sampled on day 0 of AZD1222 vaccination. The receptors come from an adult in good health.

This clone appeared once. The rearrangement joins TRBV5-6 to TRBJ2-3; D possibly matches TRBD1 or TRBD2 (6 bases each). The CDR3 is 16 amino acids. V was shortened by 1 base and J by 2 bases, with 14 bases between the two germline ends. Germline V CDR1 and CDR2: SGHDT, YYEEEE. Here the CDR3 reads CASSLRQAGHTDTQYF. CDR3 nucleotide sequence: TGTGCCAGCAGCTTGAGACAGGCGGGACACACAGATACGCAGTATTTT.

This chain uses TRBV27 with TRBJ2-3; 8 bases fit TRBD2. Per germline, CDR1 MNHEY and CDR2 SMNVEV (reference sequence). The CDR3 totals 15 residues. V was pared by 2 bases and J by 6 bases, with 7 bases of the junction left unmatched. The CDR3 protein is CASSLETGGRDTQYF. The CDR3 nucleotides read TGTGCCAGCAGTTTAGAAACGGGAGGGCGGGATACGCAGTATTTT.

V usage is TRBV12-3 or TRBV12-4 and J usage is TRBJ1-1; D remains ambiguous. Trimming took off 6 bases at V and 8 bases at J, with 16 bases between the two ends. This CDR3 is built from 13 residues. CDR3 region: CASSPLHRGEAFF. The CDR3, as DNA: TGTGCCAGCAGCCCCCTCCACCGGGGAGAAGCTTTCTTT.

The rearrangement links TRBV5-1 to TRBJ1-6; weak D call: TRBD1 (5 bases). CDR1 SGHRS and CDR2 YFSETQ come from the germline V gene. This CDR3 has 15 residues. Trimming pared 1 base from V and 7 bases from J, leaving 12 bases between. CDR3 sequence (DNA): TGCGCCAGCAGCTTGTTCCCAGGGACGAATTCACCCCTCCACTTT. This gives the protein CASSLFPGTNSPLHF.

This clone showed up just once. The chain employs TRBV4-2 and TRBJ2-3, with a tentative D call TRBD2 (6 bases). V lost 0 bases to trimming and J lost 4 bases, with 11 bases between them. The CDR3 is 15 amino acids. From germline, CDR1 is LGHNA and CDR2 YNFKEQ. The CDR3 is CASSQEGGPPDTQYF. CDR3 DNA: TGTGCCAGCAGCCAAGAGGGAGGCCCCCCAGATACGCAGTATTTT.

The table lists this clone with a count of one. The chain uses TRBV19 and TRBJ2-2, with D maybe TRBD2 (5 bases). Germline lookup yields CDR1 LNHDA and CDR2 SQIVND (reference sequence). CDR3 length: 15 amino acids. The V gene lost 3 bases and the J gene lost 6 bases, with 14 bases spanning the gap. CDR3 in DNA: TGTGCCAGTAGTATTGGAGCGGTAGACTCCGGGGAGCTGTTTTTT. It specifies CASSIGAVDSGELFF.

The V call is TRBV27, the J call TRBJ1-3; D ambiguous. The CDR3 runs to 14 residues. CDR1 is MNHEY and CDR2 is SMNVEV in the germline V gene (reference sequence). Trimming removed 5 bases from V and 0 bases from J, with 8 bases in between. As DNA, the CDR3 is TGTGCCAGCAGTCTCGGACGCTCTGGAAACACCATATATTTT. Translated, it gives CASSLGRSGNTIYF.

This chain links TRBV25-1 with TRBJ1-2; D remains ambiguous. V was pared by 0 bases and J by 1 base, with 12 bases between. This CDR3 contains 16 residues. Germline V gene lookup returns CDR1 MGHDK and CDR2 SYGVNS. This CDR3 reads CASSEYSPGGNYGYTF. CDR3 coding DNA: TGTGCCAGCAGTGAATATTCCCCGGGAGGTAACTATGGCTACACCTTC.

The rearrangement uses TRBV19 and TRBJ1-5, with D possibly matching TRBD1 (6 bases). The ends were cut back, 7 bases at V and 3 bases at J, with 13 bases in the middle. Germline V gene sequence: CDR1 LNHDA, CDR2 SQIVND (reference sequence). This CDR3 has 14 residues. The DNA for the CDR3 is TGTGCCAGTATAGGCAGGGGATCCAATCAGCCCCAGCATTTT. It specifies CASIGRGSNQPQHF.

V is TRBV6-6 and J is TRBJ2-7; possible D gene TRBD2, 6 bases. The germline V and J ends were trimmed by 5 bases and 0 bases, with 14 bases remaining between them. Germline-derived CDR1 and CDR2 are MNHNY and SVGAGI (reference sequence). CDR3 length equals 15 residues. In DNA, the CDR3 is TGTGCCAGCAGTGGCCGGGACTTGAGCTCCTACGAGCAGTACTTC. Its translation: CASSGRDLSSYEQYF.

This chain links TRBV14 with TRBJ2-7, with 10 bases that match TRBD2. Germline assignment: CDR1 SGHDN and CDR2 FVKESK. The junction had 16 bases not matched to a gene; V was cut back by 2 bases and J by 6 bases. This CDR3 spans 18 amino acids. The CDR3 bases are TGTGCCAGCAGCCAATCCCAAGGACTAGCGGTACGGTCGGGCGAGCAGTACTTC. This codes for CASSQSQGLAVRSGEQYF. Full variable domain (missing parts from reference TRBV14 and TRBJ2-7): EAGVTQFPSHSVIEKGQTVTLRCDPISGHDNLYWYRRVMGKEIKFLLHFVKESKQDESGMPNNRFLAERTGGTYSTLKVQPAELEDSGVYFCASSQSQGLAVRSGEQYFGPGTRLTVT.

The chain couples TRBV24-1 to TRBJ2-2; D ambiguous. This CDR3 has 14 amino acids. Trimming left V 6 bases short and J 5 bases short, with 12 bases between. Germline values: CDR1 KGHDR, CDR2 SFDVKD. DNA for the CDR3: TGTGCCACCAGTCGAGCTGGTGGAACCGGGGAGCTGTTTTTT. Residues: CATSRAGGTGELFF.

J is TRBJ2-1 and V is TRBV27, with 9 bases lining up with TRBD2. Germline V lookup: CDR1 MNHEY, CDR2 SMNVEV (reference sequence). The trim removed 1 base at V and 8 bases at J, leaving 6 bases unmatched. The CDR3 contains 15 residues. CDR3 in amino acids: CASSLLAGGSDEQFF. The CDR3 nucleotides are TGTGCCAGCAGTTTATTGGCGGGAGGGTCCGATGAGCAGTTCTTC.

This chain joins TRBV30 and TRBJ1-1, with no clear D. This CDR3 spans 11 amino acids. Trimming stripped 1 base from V and 7 bases from J, with 7 bases between. The germline V gene has CDR1 GTSNPN and CDR2 SVGIG (reference sequence). The CDR3 sequence is CAWSGAGEAFF. Here the CDR3 DNA reads TGTGCCTGGAGTGGAGCGGGTGAAGCTTTCTTT.

The chain employs TRBV12-5 and TRBJ1-2; weak D call: TRBD1 (5 bases). Germline-derived CDR1 and CDR2 are LGHNT and FRNRAP. The germline V and J ends were trimmed by 0 bases and 4 bases, with 6 bases remaining between them. The CDR3 is 13 amino acids. The CDR3 spells CASGLVGTYGYTF. The CDR3 nucleotides read TGTGCTAGTGGTTTGGTAGGGACCTATGGCTACACCTTC.

The CDR3 here is CASSWRDRPYIEQYF. CDR3 nucleotides: TGTGCCAGCAGCTGGCGGGACAGACCCTATATCGAGCAGTACTTC. The chain combines TRBV5-6 with TRBJ2-7; a weak D match, TRBD1 (7 bases). The ends were cut back, 3 bases at V and 6 bases at J, with 19 bases in the middle. Germline V lookup: CDR1 SGHDT, CDR2 YYEEEE. The CDR3 totals 15 residues.

The V and J genes are TRBV6-4 and TRBJ2-3, with TRBD1 matching 10 bases. V gave up 4 bases and J gave up 7 bases; unmatched junction bases: 8. CDR3 length: 15 residues. In germline, CDR1 is MRHNA, CDR2 SNTAGT. CDR3 sequence: CASSGEGQGRHTQYF. The CDR3 bases are TGTGCCAGCAGTGGAGAGGGACAGGGGAGGCATACGCAGTATTTT.

The chain joins TRBV12-5 to TRBJ1-1; D remains ambiguous. The V gene lost 6 bases and the J gene lost 1 base, with 6 bases spanning the gap. The CDR3 sequence is 12 residues long. The V gene's germline CDR1 is LGHNT and CDR2 FRNRAP. The CDR3 bases are TGTGCTAGTGGGGATACGAACACTGAAGCTTTCTTT. The encoded protein is CASGDTNTEAFF.